This TCR beta chain was identified during a study of Ad26.COV2.S vaccination and SARS-CoV-2 variants. Looking at the study overall: Intramuscularly, Ad26.COV2.S was given either once or twice, 56 days apart.

With regard to this clone: Its matching antigen is unknown.

The germline V and J ends were trimmed by 3 bases and 9 bases, with 12 bases remaining between them. This CDR3 spans 13 amino acids. Germline loops: CDR1 MDHEN, CDR2 SYDVKM. Method: immunoSEQ multiplex PCR; TCRdb's copy keeps in-frame clones and lacks some. Found here are about 420,000 clones, around 89% of them singletons; the top ten hold around 3.6%. Notes on the study in general: Non-spike TCR breadth showed similarity between vaccine and placebo recipients.

The treatment denotes: around 19 received Ad26.COV2.S at low or high dose, single or two shots; roughly 5 received placebo; per-sample allocation not given. The samples were gathered on day 63 after the first injection of vaccine or placebo. Sequenced here: peripheral blood, sampled in a trial of Ad26.COV2.S vaccine versus placebo. The chain has TRBV28 and TRBJ1-5; the D is unclear. The TCR was taken from a person aged 18-60 years who received the Ad26.COV2.S COVID-19 vaccine or a placebo. CDR3 protein: CASSLRVYRPQHF. The CDR3 nucleotides are TGTGCCAGCAGTTTGCGGGTTTATCGGCCCCAGCATTTT.